This is a list of T cell receptor beta chains from one sample in a study of tumor and adjacent non-tumor tissue in lung cancer. TCRdb redid the calling of the multiplex PCR reads with MiXCR, one entry per CDR3 protein. This sample carries around 70,000 distinct CDR3 sequences, 73% of them seen once, and the ten largest clones take 28%. Sequenced: lung tumor tissue. These receptors were collected from a man in his 60s with non-small cell lung cancer. The CDR3 runs from the conserved cysteine through the conserved F or W. The order of the fields is J gene, V gene, CDR3 protein.

J gene: TRBJ2-1; V gene: TRBV30; CDR3 protein: CAWSVGSIYNEQFF
J gene: TRBJ2-7; V gene: TRBV5-1; CDR3 protein: CASSLLAGYKKYF
J gene: TRBJ2-2; V gene: TRBV6-1; CDR3 protein: CANTPSPPRANTGELFF
J gene: TRBJ2-7; V gene: TRBV6-2/TRBV6-3; CDR3 protein: CANSKLVLYERYF
J gene: TRBJ2-2; V gene: TRBV11-1; CDR3 protein: CASSLTNGTGELFF
J gene: TRBJ2-3; V gene: TRBV28; CDR3 protein: CAITSSGTDTQCF
J gene: TRBJ2-7; V gene: TRBV12-3/TRBV12-4; CDR3 protein: CASRSSGSDQYF
J gene: TRBJ1-1; V gene: TRBV6-5; CDR3 protein: CASSCSRRGGAEDFF
J gene: TRBJ1-5; V gene: TRBV6-5; CDR3 protein: CASSQGQGGNQPQHF
J gene: TRBJ2-2; V gene: TRBV28; CDR3 protein: CASSIIPGLAEYRNTVELFF
J gene: TRBJ1-4; V gene: TRBV12-3/TRBV12-4; CDR3 protein: CASRKTRYEKLFF
J gene: TRBJ2-7; V gene: TRBV20-1; CDR3 protein: CSARERPDKQYF
J gene: TRBJ2-5; V gene: TRBV2; CDR3 protein: CASSDEETQYF
J gene: TRBJ2-5; V gene: TRBV28; CDR3 protein: CASSKRQADQETQHF
J gene: TRBJ2-5; V gene: TRBV11-3; CDR3 protein: CAISLGGEGKTQCF
J gene: TRBJ2-3; V gene: TRBV20-1; CDR3 protein: CSAVALGDTDTQYF
J gene: TRBJ1-5; V gene: TRBV28; CDR3 protein: CVSNLFTFQAGFNQPQHF
J gene: TRBJ1-5; V gene: TRBV20-1; CDR3 protein: CSVSSETGHQPQNF
J gene: TRBJ1-2; V gene: TRBV20-1; CDR3 protein: CSARDLSEIRGYTF
J gene: TRBJ1-1; V gene: TRBV28; CDR3 protein: CTSRPLQEPNTEAFF
J gene: TRBJ1-1; V gene: TRBV29-1; CDR3 protein: CSDSAGGETEAFF
J gene: TRBJ1-1; V gene: TRBV29-1; CDR3 protein: CSASTGWDTEPFF
J gene: TRBJ2-5; V gene: TRBV6-5; CDR3 protein: CVSSYTGGGGEIQYF
J gene: TRBJ2-1; V gene: TRBV13; CDR3 protein: CASSYPTRRANEQSF
J gene: TRBJ2-7; V gene: TRBV20-1; CDR3 protein: CSVTSGSSSYEQYF
J gene: TRBJ2-3; V gene: TRBV6-1; CDR3 protein: CARRIQAGNTDTQYF
J gene: TRBJ1-4; V gene: TRBV20-1; CDR3 protein: CSATQTSIEKLFF
J gene: TRBJ2-1; V gene: TRBV20-1; CDR3 protein: CRALTWRSYNKQFF
J gene: TRBJ2-7; V gene: TRBV12-3/TRBV12-4; CDR3 protein: CARSQGQGRLEQYF
J gene: TRBJ2-1; V gene: TRBV10-1; CDR3 protein: CASGRDPQRSEQFF
J gene: TRBJ2-6; V gene: TRBV6-1; CDR3 protein: CARSDKSGAKVLTF
J gene: TRBJ2-5; V gene: TRBV20-1; CDR3 protein: CSASVNRGHGETHYF
J gene: TRBJ1-1; V gene: TRBV10-3; CDR3 protein: CDISEGPDAFF
J gene: TRBJ2-7; V gene: TRBV28; CDR3 protein: CASKSDYELYF
J gene: TRBJ1-3; V gene: TRBV20-1; CDR3 protein: CSARDRGLGNTVYF
J gene: TRBJ2-3; V gene: TRBV28; CDR3 protein: CASSIYRREDTQYF
J gene: TRBJ2-3; V gene: TRBV6-1; CDR3 protein: CASSDLTGSNTDMQYF
J gene: TRBJ2-3; V gene: TRBV6-6; CDR3 protein: CASSYRDDRSDTQCF
J gene: TRBJ1-4; V gene: TRBV6-2/TRBV6-3; CDR3 protein: CARSCSGAGEKLFF
J gene: TRBJ2-3; V gene: TRBV29-1; CDR3 protein: CGVGQGGDTQYF
J gene: TRBJ1-5; V gene: TRBV20-1; CDR3 protein: CSARGKGRPPLHF